The subject of this entry is one TCR beta chain. The target of this receptor is not known. Base qualities were left out, and no much larger clone turns up one base away. The data originate from a study of T cells in Graves' hyperthyroidism and ophthalmopathy (dated by TCRdb to 2018 to 2020). About the investigation overall: Peripheral blood samples were taken at initial diagnosis, before any treatment was given. To identify distinguishing TCR V-J signatures, a discovery cohort of 90 to 100 patients was used, comprising 43 with Graves' ophthalmopathy and some 60 with stable Graves' hyperthyroidism. Whether ophthalmopathy could be predicted prospectively was tested in an independent validation cohort made up of about 20 hyperthyroidism patients plus 17 patients who later progressed to ophthalmopathy. For training and testing, the 80 to 100 patients in the discovery cohort were randomly divided in a 7:3 ratio. In addition, the study compared T-cell repertoires in thyroid tissue and in blood from six Graves' hyperthyroidism patients. After sampling, hyperthyroidism patients received methimazole starting at 30 mg daily, and ophthalmopathy patients received high-dose intravenous methylprednisolone. TCR Vbeta CDR3 sequencing of approximately 140 peripheral blood samples (under 45 ophthalmopathy, 75 hyperthyroidism and roughly 17 progressor patients) is reported in the paper. The research as a whole found: In validation, the model predicted progression to ophthalmopathy with just under 71% sensitivity and less than 80% specificity, a median of 6.5 months before onset. Blood samples also contained most of the expanded thyroid clonotypes (frequency above 0.001), which suggests that blood repertoires may reflect thyroid immune responses. In cross-validation, a model built on a 13 V-J signature told ophthalmopathy apart from stable hyperthyroidism with approximately 90% sensitivity and roughly 82% specificity, and in testing the same model reached 80%/75%. Sample size was not statistically predetermined, and blinding of investigators to group allocation was not performed.

Graves' hyperthyroidism was defined as stable when no progression to ophthalmopathy occurred over 18 months of follow-up. Hyperthyroidism patients were newly diagnosed, with disease duration under 2 months, and aged 18 to 65 years. Any patient with an uncontrolled infection, another autoimmune disease, pregnancy or lactation was excluded. Diagnoses were established on the basis of clinical symptoms, serum thyroxine and TRAb, thyroid ultrasound, and orbital computed tomography. Ficoll-Paque density gradient centrifugation was used to isolate PBMCs from around 10 ml of fresh peripheral blood. Total RNA was extracted with Trizol reagent, and quality was checked on an Agilent 2100 Bioanalyzer. CDR1 and CDR2 are read off the germline V gene (reference sequence) as SGHAT and FQDESV. The CDR3, from cysteine to phenylalanine, totals 15 residues. CDR3 DNA is the only sequence kept; it has 45 bases, read in frame from the first base. V sheds 5 bases and J sheds 2 bases, leaving 16 bases between their ends.

Amplification of TCR beta CDR3 regions was carried out from RNA transcripts. The first round of RT-PCR for the TCR CDR3 was performed with the HTBI primer set and the Qiagen OneStep RT-PCR kit. The libraries were constructed in a second round of multiplex PCR and then size-selected and purified. Libraries were sequenced paired-end with 100 bp reads on an Illumina HiSeq2000. Under the source paper's analysis protocol: SOAPnuke was used to process the raw data, throwing out any read that contained adapters or uncalled bases, had a mean Phred below 15, or lacked an exact constant-primer or identifier match. High-quality paired reads were merged using COPE v1.2.5, and each unique nucleotide sequence was defined as a clonotype. MiTCR v1.1 was used to align clonotypes to the IMGT TRBV, TRBD and TRBJ reference segments. Only V-J combinations with frequency above 0.0001, covering 99% to 99.2% of repertoires, were analysed. A TCS score was defined as the ratio of F50 (clonal expansion) to E x V (chaos), with BLOSUM62-based TCRdist applied between CDR3 peptides within each V-J. Welch's t-statistics and random forest reduced roughly 540 V-J features to roughly 13, which were used in a naive Bayes classifier (R e1071). The Morisita-Horn index was used to measure how similar the thyroid and blood repertoires were. TCRdb reprocessed the public reads (quality trimming at Q25 with fastp, clone calling with MiXCR) and kept in-frame beta chains. Each entry is one CDR3 protein sequence, shown with its most common DNA and genes. These V and J calls derive from TCRdb rather than the authors' analysis. The sample table shows hundreds of thousands of distinct CDR3 sequences, and approximately 40% are seen once. The top ten clonotypes cover 7.5% to 9.5% of the sample.

The receptor comes from a man younger than 35 with Graves' hyperthyroidism. The sample comprised blood. The receptor chain draws on TRBV11-1 and TRBJ2-7; the D segment could be TRBD1, given 6 matching bases. Here the CDR3 is given as CASSIDSTGTYEQYF. The DNA is TGTGCCAGCAGCATTGACAGCACAGGGACCTACGAGCAGTACTTC.